This TCR beta chain was recorded in a study of tumor-infiltrating lymphocytes in primary liver carcinoma. Study-wide background: Surgeons resected the patients' primary liver carcinomas. The patients included men and women who were aged 30 to 69 years.

RNA isolated from unsorted whole blood supplied the blood RNA, with germline DNA also extracted. In advance of surgery, around 4 milliliters of peripheral blood were collected. The V end lost 4 bases, the J end lost 4 bases, and 12 bases lay between the germline ends. The CDR3 totals 14 residues. Germline loops: CDR1 MNHNS, CDR2 SASEGT. The researchers produced TCR beta cDNA from roughly 500 ng total RNA with a constant-region primer. Generation of the TCR beta libraries relied on three nested multiplex PCR rounds using slightly modified ARM-PCR. Each of the first two PCR rounds ran around 10 cycles with TRBV1-TRBV30 forward and C-beta reverse primers. TCRdb used MiXCR to reprocess the multiplex PCR reads, holding one entry per CDR3 protein. The sample includes around 170,000 distinct CDR3 sequences, 50% to 75% of them seen just once. This clonotype has only a few counts.

J is TRBJ2-3 and V is TRBV6-1, with D unclear. Sequencing was done on a sample of peripheral blood. This TCR was sampled from a man aged 35 to 55 with primary liver carcinoma and hepatitis B virus infection. In DNA, the CDR3 is TGTGCCAGCAGTGGTGGGATATTCCCAGATACGCAGTATTTT. This codes for CASSGGIFPDTQYF.